The 5 T cell receptor beta chains given below trace back to one sample, sequenced in a study of T cells in Graves' hyperthyroidism and ophthalmopathy. The source material, RNA transcripts, was used to amplify TCR beta CDR3 regions. First-round RT-PCR targeting the TCR CDR3 was performed with the HTBI primer set. TCRdb analysed the multiplex PCR reads with MiXCR anew, one entry per CDR3 protein. The table shows a few hundred thousand distinct CDR3 sequences, with approximately 15% occurring only once. Input material: blood. These receptors all come from a woman aged 18-30 years with Graves' hyperthyroidism.

This clonotype was recorded at least ten times. This chain uses TRBV7-2 with TRBJ2-1, with TRBD1 identical over 10 bases. Germline CDR1 and CDR2: SGHTA and FQGNSA. V trimming: 4 bases; J trimming: 7 bases; junction bases outside the gene matches: 7. This CDR3 has 15 amino acids. In DNA, the CDR3 is TGTGCCAGCAGCTCTGGGACAGGGGAAGGGAATGAGCAGTTCTTC. Amino acids: CASSSGTGEGNEQFF. The full variable domain, rest sourced from reference TRBV7-2 and TRBJ2-1, is GAGVSQSPSNKVTEKGKDVELRCDPISGHTALYWYRQSLGQGLEFLIYFQGNSAPDKSGLPSDRFSAERTGGSVSTLTIQRTQQEDSAVYLCASSSGTGEGNEQFFGPGTRLTVL.

Concerning this clonotype itself: This could be a read error, since a much larger clone is one nucleotide away. The chain has TRBV12-3 or TRBV12-4 and TRBJ2-7; D possibly uses TRBD1 or TRBD2 (5 bases each). The length of the CDR3 is 14 residues. The chain's CDR3 is CAGSFGAASYEQYF. The CDR3 region has the DNA TGTGCCGGCAGTTTCGGGGCAGCCTCCTACGAGCAGTACTTC.

There are many counts of this clonotype. The V call is TRBV12-3 or TRBV12-4, the J call TRBJ1-1, with D possibly TRBD1 on 5 matching bases. The CDR3 consists of 15 residues. V was cut by 2 bases and J by 1 base, with 11 bases left in between. In nucleotides, the CDR3 is TGTGCCAGCAGTTTATCGGCCGGGGCGAACACTGAAGCTTTCTTT. Translation gives CASSLSAGANTEAFF.

The sample holds a few counts of this clonotype. This chain connects TRBV11-3 to TRBJ2-2; D is undetermined. Germline CDR1 reads SGHNT; CDR2 reads YENEEA. The CDR3 totals 17 residues. V gave up 5 bases and J gave up 0 bases, with 16 bases separating them. CDR3 region: CASSDPVRSANTGELFF. Here the CDR3 DNA reads TGTGCCAGCAGCGATCCCGTGAGGAGCGCGAACACCGGGGAGCTGTTTTTT.

This clonotype was counted many times. The V gene is TRBV6-2 or TRBV6-3, the J gene TRBJ2-3; D may be TRBD2 (6 bases). Germline assignment: CDR1 MNHEY and CDR2 SVGEGT. The CDR3 loop spans 15 amino acids. V gave up 2 bases and J gave up 5 bases, with 14 bases separating them. The CDR3 DNA sequence: TGTGCCAGCAGTTACGTCAGACTAGGGAGAGATACGCAGTATTTT. Its translation: CASSYVRLGRDTQYF.